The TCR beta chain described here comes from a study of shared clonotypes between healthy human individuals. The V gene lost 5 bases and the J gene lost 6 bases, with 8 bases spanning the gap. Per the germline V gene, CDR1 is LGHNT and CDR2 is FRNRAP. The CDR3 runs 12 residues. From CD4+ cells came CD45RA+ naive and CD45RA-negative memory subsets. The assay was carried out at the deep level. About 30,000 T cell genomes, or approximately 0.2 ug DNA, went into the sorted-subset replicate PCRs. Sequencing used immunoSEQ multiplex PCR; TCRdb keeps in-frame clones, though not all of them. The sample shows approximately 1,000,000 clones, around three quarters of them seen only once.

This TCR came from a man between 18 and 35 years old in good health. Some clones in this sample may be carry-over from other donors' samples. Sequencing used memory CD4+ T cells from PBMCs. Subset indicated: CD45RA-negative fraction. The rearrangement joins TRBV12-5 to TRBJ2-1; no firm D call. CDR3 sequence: CASGGSINEQFF. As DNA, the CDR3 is TGTGCTAGTGGTGGAAGTATCAATGAGCAGTTCTTC.